What follows are 9 T cell receptor beta chains derived from one specimen sequenced in a study of shared T cell receptors in the human thymus. This table comes from immunoSEQ multiplex PCR, and its TCRdb copy is limited to in-frame clones, with some not included. The table lists about 660,000 clones, more than 75% of them singletons. This sample also belongs to another study, concerning human thymus T cells.

Sequencing used thymocytes. Every receptor here comes from a boy less than two years old with a congenital heart defect.

The chain recombines TRBV6-4 with TRBJ2-3; D remains ambiguous. V was clipped by 2 bases and J by 4 bases, with 13 bases between them. The CDR3 loop spans 15 amino acids. The germline CDR1 and CDR2 sequences are MRHNA and SNTAGT. CDR3 loop: CASSDTLFAADTQYF. The DNA of the CDR3 is TGTGCCAGCAGTGACACACTTTTTGCGGCAGATACGCAGTATTTT.

The chain has TRBV27 and TRBJ2-7, with 9 positions matching TRBD2. Germline CDR1 is MNHEY and CDR2 is SMNVEV (reference sequence). The length of the CDR3 is 15 residues. V lost 2 bases, J lost 2 bases, and 4 bases stayed unmatched. CDR3 bases: TGTGCCAGCAGTTTAGTAGCGGGAGCTCCCTACGAGCAGTACTTC. It specifies CASSLVAGAPYEQYF.

This clone was observed a few times. The V gene is TRBV27, the J gene TRBJ2-6, with D hard to call. Germline CDR1 reads MNHEY; CDR2 reads SMNVEV (reference sequence). V lost 4 bases and J 6 bases, leaving 7 bases between the germline ends. The CDR3 sequence is 13 residues long. In DNA, the CDR3 is TGTGCCAGCAGTTCCCAGAAGGCCAACGTCCTGACTTTC. The encoded protein is CASSSQKANVLTF.

V is TRBV18 and J is TRBJ2-2; D possibly corresponds to TRBD1 (5 bases). V was shortened by 2 bases and J by 4 bases, with 20 bases between the two germline ends. This CDR3 has 18 amino acids. CDR1 and CDR2 (germline): KGHSH, LQKENI. The CDR3 spells CASSPGLVNRKITGELFF. CDR3 DNA: TGTGCCAGCTCACCAGGTTTAGTGAACAGGAAGATCACCGGGGAGCTGTTTTTT.

This clone was seen a single time. The V gene is TRBV14, the J gene TRBJ1-2; D is unclear. The CDR3 has 18 amino acids. V gave up 1 base and J gave up 3 bases, with 21 bases separating them. CDR1 and CDR2 from the germline V gene are SGHDN and FVKESK. CDR3 loop: CASSQAWAGISPDYGYTF. The DNA for the CDR3 is TGTGCCAGCAGCCAAGCCTGGGCAGGAATATCCCCTGACTATGGCTACACCTTC.

The chain links TRBV9 to TRBJ2-1; no clear D gene. The germline V and J ends were trimmed by 0 bases and 3 bases, with 10 bases remaining between them. Germline-derived CDR1 and CDR2 are SGDLS and YYNGEE. This CDR3 comprises 15 residues. CDR3 DNA: TGTGCCAGCAGCGTAGCAGATAGCAGCTACAATGAGCAGTTCTTC. As protein: CASSVADSSYNEQFF.

The chain has TRBV9 and TRBJ1-1; tentatively, D is TRBD1 (6 bases). V dropped 0 bases and J dropped 4 bases, with 19 bases sitting between them. Germline assignment: CDR1 SGDLS and CDR2 YYNGEE. The CDR3 sequence is 17 residues long. The chain's CDR3 is CASSVEAVVGGATEAFF. The CDR3 region has the DNA TGTGCCAGCAGCGTAGAGGCTGTAGTCGGGGGGGCCACTGAAGCTTTCTTT.

The genes are TRBV5-1 and TRBJ2-5; 11 bases are a match to TRBD2. This CDR3 has 15 amino acids. Germline V gene sequence: CDR1 SGHRS, CDR2 YFSETQ. V shed 4 bases and J 4 bases; nucleotides not matched to a gene: 6. CDR3 sequence reads: CASSELAGVGETQYF. CDR3 nucleotides: TGCGCCAGCAGCGAACTAGCGGGAGTCGGAGAGACCCAGTACTTC.

The chain joins TRBV5-1 to TRBJ2-7; 9 bases are a match to TRBD1. This CDR3 spans 13 amino acids. Unmatched junction bases numbered 9, after V lost 4 bases and J lost 10 bases. Germline V CDR1 and CDR2: SGHRS, YFSETQ. CDR3 nucleotides: TGCGCCAGCAGCCCGGGACAGGGAAAGGGACAGTACTTC. Its translation: CASSPGQGKGQYF.